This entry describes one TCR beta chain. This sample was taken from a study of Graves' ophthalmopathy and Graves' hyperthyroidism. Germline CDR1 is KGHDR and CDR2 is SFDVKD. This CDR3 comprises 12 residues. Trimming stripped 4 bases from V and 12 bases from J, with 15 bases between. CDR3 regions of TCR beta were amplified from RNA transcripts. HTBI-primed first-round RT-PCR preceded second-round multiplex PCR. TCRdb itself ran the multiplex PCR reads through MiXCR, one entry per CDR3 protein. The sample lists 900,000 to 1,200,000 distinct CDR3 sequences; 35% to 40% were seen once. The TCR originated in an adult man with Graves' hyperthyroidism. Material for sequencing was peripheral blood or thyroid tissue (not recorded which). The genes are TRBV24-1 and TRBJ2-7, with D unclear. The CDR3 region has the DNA TGTGCCACCAGTGACCAAGGGATAGACCGGTACTTC. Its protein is CATSDQGIDRYF.